This T cell receptor (beta chain) was captured by sequencing in a study of blood T cell repertoires in COVID-19 (dated by TCRdb to about 2020). A note on the overall study: Collaborator samples came from the United States, Italy and Spain and covered acute and convalescent phases of COVID-19. The prospective study material was composed of cDNA or gDNA derived from T cells, B-cell-depleted T cells, or PBMCs. The dataset comprised deeply sampled blood TCRbeta repertoires from subjects exposed to, actively infected with, or recovered from COVID-19. The repertoires were made available in a free public database intended to serve as a resource for research on the immune response to SARS-CoV-2. Samples came from the ongoing ImmuneRACE study (first 160 participants) plus 1,254 subjects from 6 global collaborators. Sample metadata almost always included a de-identified subject ID, COVID-19 status, age in years and sex. Where HLA class I and class II types were available, the types were taken from metadata supplied by the sample provider, not from assay-based typing. General study outcomes and caveats: How much clinical and demographic metadata was included differed by source and by participant, and the metadata was provided uncurated.

The germline V gene encodes CDR1 SEHNR and CDR2 FQNEAQ (reference sequence). The CDR3 starts with the cysteine, ends with the phenylalanine, and has 11 residues. The retained sequence is limited to the CDR3, 33 bases, with the frame set at the first base. V is pared back by 5 bases and J by 8 bases, with 9 bases lying between the germline termini. TCRbeta CDR3 regions were amplified from genomic DNA using the immunoSEQ Assay, a bias-controlled multiplex PCR. On the study's bioinformatics: The number of nucleated cells in each sample was estimated from the amplification of reference gene primers within the assay. To quantify the absolute abundance of each unique TCRbeta CDR3 rearrangement, sequence reads were collapsed and filtered. For each sample, productive Simpson clonality was calculated as the square root of Simpson's diversity index across productive rearrangements. TCRdb mirrors the immuneACCESS table, restricted to in-frame sequences. Some clones are absent from its copies; in checked studies, under half trace to an unresolved V gene, and the reason for the others is unknown. The V and J calls and the clone size are those of that table, but D and trimming were determined from the DNA. The sample includes roughly 240,000 clones, with more than 75% observed a single time. The top ten clonotypes cover around 1.5% of the sample.

A single count supports this clone. This clone's antigen is unknown. No per-base quality is available; no much larger clone lies one base away. Samples from volunteer blood donors who had recovered from COVID-19 were contributed by a second Seattle source. Collaborating institutions collected whole blood in K2EDTA tubes following their own protocols. For TCRbeta analysis, collaborators shipped samples in one of three forms: frozen whole blood, isolated PBMCs, or DNA extracted from either of those sample types. Material for sequencing was peripheral blood. The receptor comes from a woman between 55 and 75 years old who had recovered from COVID-19. The sequence links TRBV7-9 to TRBJ1-2; no D gene can be assigned with confidence. The CDR3: CASSPGRGYTF. The bases read TGTGCCAGCAGCCCTGGGAGGGGCTACACCTTC.